The text below deals with one TCR beta chain. The antigen is undetermined. Genomic DNA templated the TCR beta VDJ and CDR3 profiling. A single record per CDR3 protein comes from TCRdb applying MiXCR to the reads. The top ten hold under 1.5% of the sample, which has 310,000 or so distinct CDR3 sequences, roughly 61% seen once. This sample is part of a study of CD8+CD57+ T cells in acquired aplastic anemia. Study-wide background: Sorted CD4+ plus CD8+ cells gave DNA averaging roughly 3.5 ug. Study outcomes and limitations: A set of approximately 30 CD8+ CDR3 sequences was shared between patients and controls, and these sequences appeared highly expressed in patients.

CD8+CD57+ cell expansion had been shown by flow cytometry in patients chosen for sequencing. Every one of the patients had aplastic anemia (severe, acquired). Blood came from patients not yet given any therapy. The receptor comes from a human donor with aplastic anemia. The sequenced sample consisted of sorted CD4+, CD8+, or CD8+CD57+ T cells (not recorded which) from PBMCs.

CDR3 nucleotide sequence: TGCAGTGCTTACGAAGAGGCCGGGGAGCTGTTTTTT. Amino acids: CSAYEEAGELFF. The chain uses TRBV20-1 and TRBJ2-2; D remains ambiguous. From germline, CDR1 is DFQATT and CDR2 SNEGSKA (reference sequence). The CDR3 length is 12 residues. With 5 bases removed from V and 6 bases from J, the gap between germline ends came to 10 bases.